The sequence of this T cell receptor beta chain was determined in a study of T cell responses to AZD1222 COVID-19 vaccine. Whole-study findings and limits: After the peak T cell response, and only then, were repertoires sampled.

This CDR3 region has 14 residues. Trimming left V 6 bases short and J 5 bases short, with 13 bases between. CDR1 is SNHLY, CDR2 FYNNEI, per germline. Repertoires were generated with immunoSEQ multiplex PCR, while TCRdb's copy carries only in-frame clones and drops some. The sample consists of more than 110,000 clones, 85% to 90% of them appearing once. Of note for this clone: What it binds is unknown.

The V call is TRBV2, the J call TRBJ2-2, with D possibly matching TRBD1 (6 bases). The clonotype comes from an adult who received the AZD1222 COVID-19 vaccine. The material was peripheral blood, obtained 28 days after the second AZD1222 dose. As DNA, the CDR3 is TGTGCCAGCAGGGGAACACAGGGAACCGGGGAGCTGTTTTTT. This codes for CASRGTQGTGELFF.